The 30 T cell receptor beta chains below were found in one sample sequenced in a study of T-cell reconstitution after alpha-beta-depleted transplantation in children (dated by TCRdb to 2016 to 2018). Library prep was done by PCR. Sequencer: Illumina HiSeq 2500. Molecular barcoding was employed in the preparation of TCR libraries, with unique molecular identifiers being used to normalize TCRbeta repertoire quantification. Through fastp at Q25 and MiXCR, TCRdb rebuilt clones from the public reads, retaining in-frame beta chains. Rows merge per CDR3 protein into single entries with the most common DNA and genes. In this sample the table shows over 400,000 distinct CDR3 sequences, about an eighth of which occur a single time. Less than 6.5% of the sample rests with the top ten. The sample consisted of PBMCs from the stem cell graft donor, taken from the stem cell graft. The receptors here all came from a human donor who donated a stem cell graft to a child with combined immunodeficiency.

The chain has TRBV6-1 and TRBJ1-5; D may be TRBD1 (5 bases). Trimming pared 1 base from V and 13 bases from J, leaving 17 bases between. The V gene's germline CDR1 is MNHNS and CDR2 SASEGT. The CDR3 loop spans 14 amino acids. The CDR3 is CASSEVSETATQHF. In DNA form, the CDR3 reads TGTGCCAGCAGTGAAGTATCAGAGACAGCCACTCAGCATTTT.

The chain uses TRBV12-3 or TRBV12-4 and TRBJ2-5; D unresolved. The V end was cut by 1 base, the J end by 0 bases, with 12 bases between. The CDR3 consists of 16 residues. CDR3 in DNA: TGTGCCAGCAGTTTAGGGCTCTCAACGTACCAAGAGACCCAGTACTTC. It specifies CASSLGLSTYQETQYF.

The chain recombines TRBV28 with TRBJ2-5; D possibly matches TRBD1 or TRBD2 (5 bases each). The V gene lost 6 bases and the J gene lost 4 bases, with 12 bases spanning the gap. The CDR3 has 13 residues. CDR1 is MDHEN, CDR2 SYDVKM, per germline. The CDR3 is CASRGVPPETQYF. In nucleotides, the CDR3 is TGTGCCAGCAGGGGGGTGCCCCCAGAGACCCAGTACTTC.

The genes are TRBV6-1 and TRBJ2-7; 10 bases are shared with TRBD1. This CDR3 contains 14 residues. Germline CDR1 and CDR2: MNHNS and SASEGT. V was clipped by 6 bases and J by 5 bases; unmatched bases: 7. In nucleotides, the CDR3 is TGTGCCAGCAGGAAGACAGGGGGCAACGACGAGCAGTACTTC. This sequence encodes CASRKTGGNDEQYF.

This clonotype was observed many times. The genes are TRBV7-2 and TRBJ2-1; no firm D call. The V end was cut by 0 bases, the J end by 12 bases, with 3 bases between. The CDR3 is made up of 10 amino acids. Germline V gene data show CDR1 as SGHTA and CDR2 as FQGNSA. The CDR3 DNA follows: TGTGCCAGCAGCTTAGCCTGGCAGTTCTTC. This encodes CASSLAWQFF.

This clonotype was seen ten or more times. CDR3 loop: CASSLLGPREQFF. CDR3 nucleotides: TGTGCCAGCAGTTTATTGGGTCCCCGTGAGCAGTTCTTC. The chain links TRBV27 to TRBJ2-1; no reliable D call. The CDR3 spans 13 residues. Trimming removed 1 base from V and 9 bases from J, with 10 bases in between. The V gene's germline CDR1 is MNHEY and CDR2 SMNVEV (reference sequence).

V is TRBV5-1 and J is TRBJ2-1; tentatively, D is TRBD1 (6 bases). Deletions cut 4 bases from V and 2 bases from J, with 16 bases between. CDR1 and CDR2 (germline): SGHRS, YFSETQ. The CDR3 totals 16 residues. The CDR3 reads CASSPPIGGTYNEQFF. The CDR3 nucleotides read TGCGCCAGCAGCCCCCCGATAGGGGGAACCTACAATGAGCAGTTCTTC. The whole variable domain, filled in from reference TRBV5-1 and TRBJ2-1, reads KAGVTQTPRYLIKTRGQQVTLSCSPISGHRSVSWYQQTPGQGLQFLFEYFSETQRNKGNFPGRFSGRQFSNSRSEMNVSTLELGDSALYLCASSPPIGGTYNEQFFGPGTRLTVL.

The chain joins TRBV12-3 or TRBV12-4 to TRBJ2-1, with 9 positions matching TRBD2. This CDR3 is built from 14 residues. J gave up 6 bases and V 7 bases, and 7 bases lay outside the gene matches. CDR3 sequence (DNA): TGTGCCAGCACACCTAGCGGGGCTATCAATGAGCAGTTCTTC. Translated: CASTPSGAINEQFF.

This clonotype was seen repeatedly, ten times or more. V gene TRBV9 combines with J gene TRBJ2-1, with 9 positions matching TRBD2. The V gene's germline CDR1 is SGDLS and CDR2 YYNGEE. This CDR3 has 17 residues. After removal of 0 bases from V and 6 bases from J, the junction contained 10 bases not matched to a gene. The DNA for the CDR3 is TGTGCCAGCAGCGTAGCTTTGGCGGGAGGGCCGCCCAATGAGCAGTTCTTC. Residues: CASSVALAGGPPNEQFF. The variable domain in full, completed from reference TRBV9 and TRBJ2-1, reads DSGVTQTPKHLITATGQRVTLRCSPRSGDLSVYWYQQSLDQGLQFLIQYYNGEERAKGNILERFSAQQFPDLHSELNLSSLELGDSALYFCASSVALAGGPPNEQFFGPGTRLTVL.

A few counts support this clonotype. This chain links TRBV11-2 with TRBJ2-1; the D call may be TRBD1 or TRBD2 (5 bases each). This CDR3 has 16 residues. V lost 5 bases and J 7 bases, leaving 21 bases between the germline ends. Germline V gene data show CDR1 as SGHAT and CDR2 as FQNNGV. The CDR3 protein is CASSPSWGYLSNEQFF. CDR3 in DNA: TGTGCCAGCAGCCCCTCGTGGGGGTATCTTTCTAATGAGCAGTTCTTC.

At least ten counts were recorded for this clonotype. The chain uses TRBV29-1 and TRBJ2-2; 9 positions match TRBD1. Trimming took 5 bases from V and 4 from J; bases not matched to a gene: 8. The CDR3 has 15 amino acids. From germline, CDR1 is SQVTM and CDR2 ANQGSEA. The CDR3 DNA reads TGCAGCGTTAGGGACAGGGTGGGGAGCACCGGGGAGCTGTTTTTT. It encodes CSVRDRVGSTGELFF.

The genes are TRBV5-1 and TRBJ2-1; 9 nucleotides line up with TRBD1. The length of the CDR3 is 18 residues. Germline loops: CDR1 SGHRS, CDR2 YFSETQ. The trim removed 3 bases at V and 3 bases at J, leaving 13 bases unmatched. The CDR3 loop reads CASSWDREILSYYNEQFF. In DNA, the CDR3 is TGCGCCAGCAGCTGGGACAGGGAGATCTTATCGTACTACAATGAGCAGTTCTTC.

The chain is built from TRBV3-1 and TRBJ2-3; perhaps TRBD2 as D (5 bases). The CDR3 has 15 residues. Trimming took 6 bases from V and 2 from J, leaving 15 bases between them. Per germline, CDR1 LGHDT and CDR2 YNNKEL (reference sequence). CDR3 region: CASSLLRGITDTQYF. Written as DNA, the CDR3 is TGTGCCAGCAGTCTCCTCCGAGGGATCACAGATACGCAGTATTTT.

The chain is built from TRBV20-1 and TRBJ2-1, with a possible D match to TRBD2 (5 bases). Germline V lookup: CDR1 DFQATT, CDR2 SNEGSKA (reference sequence). V was clipped by 1 base and J by 5 bases, with 12 bases between them. CDR3 length equals 14 residues. CDR3 loop: CSARGPTIHNEQFF. DNA of the CDR3: TGCAGTGCTAGAGGTCCGACTATACACAATGAGCAGTTCTTC.

The V call is TRBV20-1, the J call TRBJ2-2; D ambiguous. This CDR3 is built from 13 residues. In germline, CDR1 is DFQATT, CDR2 SNEGSKA (reference sequence). The V end lost 3 bases, the J end lost 2 bases, and 7 bases lay between the germline ends. CDR3 nucleotides: TGCAGTGCTAGTGCCAGAAACACCGGGGAGCTGTTTTTT. It codes for CSASARNTGELFF.

This clonotype has a count of ten or more. Germline is not matched at one junction end, which may reflect a read error. The chain carries TRBV9 and TRBJ2-7; TRBD2 matches at 7 bases. The CDR3 is 15 residues long. CDR1 is SGDLS, CDR2 YYNGEE, per germline. CDR3 amino acids: CASTVDPSGPYEQYF. The CDR3 nucleotides are TGTGCCAGCACCGTAGACCCTAGCGGACCCTACGAGCAGTACTTC.

This clonotype was observed at least ten times. The V gene is TRBV12-3 or TRBV12-4, the J gene TRBJ2-2; D tentatively fits TRBD1 or TRBD2 (5 bases each). The CDR3 is 15 amino acids. Deletions cut 2 bases from V and 5 bases from J, with 12 bases between. CDR3 nucleotides: TGTGCCAGCAGTTTACAGGGATCGGGGACCGGGGAGCTGTTTTTT. It encodes CASSLQGSGTGELFF.

Note on this clonotype: The CDR3 carries no conserved terminal phenylalanine or tryptophan, so it likely arises from a read error. The chain joins TRBV27 to TRBJ2-1; 12 bases fit TRBD2. The CDR3 runs to 15 residues. Germline V gene lookup returns CDR1 MNHEY and CDR2 SMNVEV (reference sequence). V shed 4 bases, J shed 9 bases, and the junction held 7 bases outside the gene matches. The CDR3 DNA follows: TGTGCCAGCAGTTCCTGGACTAGCGGGATCGGTGAGCAGTTCTTG. Amino acids: CASSSWTSGIGEQFL.

This clonotype has a count of ten or more. J is TRBJ2-3 and V is TRBV10-3; 8 bases are shared with TRBD1. Germline lookup yields CDR1 ENHRY and CDR2 SYGVKD. V lost 6 bases and J lost 7; bases outside the gene matches: 6. This CDR3 has 13 residues. The CDR3 here is CAIRLGQEHTQYF. The DNA for the CDR3 is TGTGCCATCAGGCTGGGACAGGAACATACGCAGTATTTT.

This clonotype is a singleton in its sample. The chain recombines TRBV29-1 with TRBJ1-2; TRBD1 is a possible D gene (5 bases). This CDR3 spans 13 amino acids. V lost 4 bases and J lost 3, with 12 bases in between. Germline CDR1 is SQVTM and CDR2 is ANQGSEA. CDR3 loop: CSVGPGIDYGYTF. CDR3 DNA sequence: TGCAGCGTTGGGCCAGGGATTGACTATGGCTACACCTTC.

This clonotype occurred a few times. The V and J genes are TRBV4-3 and TRBJ2-1; D might be TRBD2 (5 bases). The V gene lost 0 bases and the J gene lost 0 bases, with 9 bases spanning the gap. The CDR3 has 16 amino acids. Germline CDR1 LGHNA, CDR2 YSLEER. The CDR3 spells CASSQERAASYNEQFF. DNA of the CDR3: TGCGCCAGCAGCCAAGAACGAGCGGCCTCCTACAATGAGCAGTTCTTC.

This clonotype was counted a few times. The chain employs TRBV29-1 and TRBJ2-3; 8 bases match TRBD1. The CDR3 covers 15 residues. V gave up 0 bases and J gave up 1 base; unmatched junction bases: 3. Germline V CDR1 and CDR2: SQVTM, ANQGSEA. The CDR3 DNA is TGCAGCGTTGAAGAGACAGGGGCCCGCACAGATACGCAGTATTTT. Its translation: CSVEETGARTDTQYF.

The V call is TRBV15, the J call TRBJ2-3; no firm D call. This CDR3 region has 15 residues. V dropped 0 bases and J dropped 2 bases, with 9 bases sitting between them. Germline loops: CDR1 LNHNV, CDR2 YYDKDF (reference sequence). This chain's CDR3 is CATSRDIPSTDTQYF. The CDR3, as DNA: TGTGCCACCAGCAGAGATATCCCCTCCACAGATACGCAGTATTTT.

In its sample, this clonotype was seen many times. This chain links TRBV10-3 with TRBJ2-1; TRBD2 matches 15 bases. Germline V gene lookup returns CDR1 ENHRY and CDR2 SYGVKD. The ends lost 9 bases at V and 8 bases at J; junction bases unmatched: 2. The CDR3 sequence is 13 residues long. The CDR3 spells CAMRTSGGDEQFF. The CDR3 DNA is TGTGCCATGAGGACTAGCGGGGGGGATGAGCAGTTCTTC.

This clonotype was recorded a few times. V is TRBV20-1 and J is TRBJ2-7, with 10 bases that match TRBD2. The CDR3 has 14 amino acids. Looked up from germline, CDR1 is DFQATT and CDR2 is SNEGSKA (reference sequence). V shed 1 base, J shed 4 bases, and the junction held 4 bases outside the gene matches. The CDR3 DNA is TGCAGTGCTAGAGGGGCAGCGGGAGGGTACGAGCAGTACTTC. Protein product: CSARGAAGGYEQYF.

This clonotype was counted a few times. The V gene is TRBV15, the J gene TRBJ2-7, with 11 nucleotides matching TRBD1. J gave up 3 bases and V 5 bases, and 9 bases lay outside the gene matches. This CDR3 comprises 16 residues. Germline loops: CDR1 LNHNV, CDR2 YYDKDF (reference sequence). For the CDR3, the DNA is TGTGCCACCAGCCCTGAGGGACAGGGGGATTTCTACGAGCAGTACTTC. Translation gives CATSPEGQGDFYEQYF.

Remarks on this clonotype: A read error may produce the germline difference seen at one junction end. V and J are TRBV12-3 or TRBV12-4 and TRBJ2-1, with 11 bases that match TRBD2. There are 17 residues in the CDR3. CDR3 amino acids: CTSSLFGPSGGYNEQFF. The CDR3 DNA is TGTACCAGCAGTCTATTCGGACCTAGCGGGGGGTACAATGAGCAGTTCTTC.

There are a few counts of this clonotype. This chain connects TRBV12-3 or TRBV12-4 to TRBJ2-7; the D gene is possibly TRBD1 (5 bases). CDR3 length equals 13 residues. Trimming left V 6 bases short and J 3 bases short, with 12 bases between. In DNA form, the CDR3 reads TGTGCCAGCAGCCAGGGATACTACTACGAGCAGTACTTC. Translating gives CASSQGYYYEQYF.

This clonotype has a count of ten or more. The chain has TRBV12-3 or TRBV12-4 and TRBJ2-7; D not certain. The V and J ends lost 0 bases and 0 bases respectively, with 3 bases between them. CDR3 length equals 13 residues. The chain's CDR3 is CASSLANSYEQYF. CDR3 sequence (DNA): TGTGCCAGCAGTTTAGCGAACTCCTACGAGCAGTACTTC.

This clonotype was found many times. The V call is TRBV7-9, the J call TRBJ2-5; 9 nucleotides agree with TRBD1. Unmatched junction bases numbered 9, after V lost 2 bases and J lost 5 bases. Germline V lookup: CDR1 SEHNR, CDR2 FQNEAQ (reference sequence). This CDR3 spans 16 amino acids. CDR3 protein: CASSLPTGGSLETQYF. In DNA form, the CDR3 reads TGTGCCAGCAGCTTACCGACAGGGGGGAGTTTGGAGACCCAGTACTTC. Complete variable domain (other parts from reference TRBV7-9 and TRBJ2-5): DTGVSQNPRHKITKRGQNVTFRCDPISEHNRLYWYRQTLGQGPEFLTYFQNEAQLEKSRLLSDRFSAERPKGSFSTLEIQRTEQGDSAMYLCASSLPTGGSLETQYFGPGTRLLVL.